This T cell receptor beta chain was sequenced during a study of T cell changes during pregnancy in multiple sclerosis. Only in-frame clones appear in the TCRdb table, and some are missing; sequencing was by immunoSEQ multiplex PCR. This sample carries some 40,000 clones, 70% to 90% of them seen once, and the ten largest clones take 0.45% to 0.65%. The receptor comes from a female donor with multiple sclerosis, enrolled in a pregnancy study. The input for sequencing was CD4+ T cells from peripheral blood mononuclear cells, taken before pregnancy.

Here the CDR3 DNA reads TGTGCCAGCAGCTTAGTTGGGAGGGCGAACACTGAAGCTTTCTTT. Protein: CASSLVGRANTEAFF. V and J are TRBV7-9 and TRBJ1-1; D remains ambiguous. V lost 1 base and J lost 1, with 10 bases in between. The CDR3 contains 15 residues. Germline CDR1 SEHNR, CDR2 FQNEAQ (reference sequence). Variable domain in full (rest from reference TRBV7-9 and TRBJ1-1): DTGVSQNPRHKITKRGQNVTFRCDPISEHNRLYWYRQTLGQGPEFLTYFQNEAQLEKSRLLSDRFSAERPKGSFSTLEIQRTEQGDSAMYLCASSLVGRANTEAFFGQGTRLTVV.